This T cell receptor (beta chain) was recovered during a study of blood T cell repertoires in COVID-19. Study-wide context: Nucleic acid was either cDNA or gDNA, and it came from T cells, B-cell-depleted T cells, or PBMCs.

Per the original data handling: Quantification of nucleated cells was approximated via reference gene primer amplification. The assay was immunoSEQ multiplex PCR, and TCRdb's table has in-frame clones only and misses some. For V, J and clone size, that table is used; D and trimming come from the DNA. The table lists more than 150,000 clones, around four fifths of them singletons. The recovered donors of Cohort 3 showed two negative PCRs, clearance, or symptom resolution. CDR1 SGHKS and CDR2 YYEKEE come from the germline V gene (reference sequence). V lost 4 bases and J lost 0, with 22 bases in between. This CDR3 comprises 18 residues.

This TCR was sampled from a woman between 50 and 59 years old who had recovered from COVID-19. The sample consisted of PBMCs or T cells enriched from blood (not recorded which). The chain has TRBV5-5 and TRBJ1-2; tentatively, D is TRBD1 (6 bases). CDR3 protein: CASSEERRGNIPNYGYTF. The CDR3 nucleotides are TGTGCCAGCAGCGAGGAGAGAAGGGGGAACATTCCTAACTATGGCTACACCTTC. The variable domain in full, completed from reference TRBV5-5 and TRBJ1-2, reads DAGVTQSPTHLIKTRGQQVTLRCSPISGHKSVSWYQQVLGQGPQFIFQYYEKEERGRGNFPDRFSARQFPNYSSELNVNALLLGDSALYLCASSEERRGNIPNYGYTFGSGTRLTVV.